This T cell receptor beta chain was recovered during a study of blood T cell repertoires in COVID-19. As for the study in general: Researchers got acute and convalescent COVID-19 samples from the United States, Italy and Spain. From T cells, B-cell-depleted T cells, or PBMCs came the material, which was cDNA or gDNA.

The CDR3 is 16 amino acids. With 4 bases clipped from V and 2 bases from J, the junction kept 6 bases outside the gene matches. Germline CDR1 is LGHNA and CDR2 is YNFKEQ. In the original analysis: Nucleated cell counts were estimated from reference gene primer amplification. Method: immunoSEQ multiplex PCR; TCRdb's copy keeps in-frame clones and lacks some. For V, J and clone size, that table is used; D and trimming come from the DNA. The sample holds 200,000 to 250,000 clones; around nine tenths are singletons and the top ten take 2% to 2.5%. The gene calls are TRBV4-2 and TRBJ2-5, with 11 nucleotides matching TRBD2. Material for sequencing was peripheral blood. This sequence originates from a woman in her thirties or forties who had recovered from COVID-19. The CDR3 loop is CASSPISGGVQETQYF. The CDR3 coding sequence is TGTGCCAGCAGCCCAATTAGCGGGGGGGTTCAAGAGACCCAGTACTTC.